The present TCR beta chain was sequenced within a study of T cell repertoires in cytomegalovirus infection. For the study at large: Indications came from public TCR beta signatures; they pointed to CMV infection and to a matching HLA type. Study-level findings and limits: The ex vivo response was dominated by HLA-C-restricted CMV-specific TCR beta clonotypes. Adding up the frequency of public TCR beta families identified people who carried CMV plus the relevant HLA.

Each CDR3 protein is one row after TCRdb ran MiXCR on the reads. This table holds fewer than 1,000,000 distinct CDR3 sequences, around a third found once. As concerns this clonotype: Antigen unknown.

V was clipped by 1 base and J by 9 bases, with 13 bases between them. CDR1 is SGHAT, CDR2 FQNNGV, per germline. The CDR3 runs 14 residues. The J gene is TRBJ2-1, the V gene TRBV11-2; D possibly corresponds to TRBD2 (5 bases). The source was cultured CD8+ T cells from PBMCs, collected from culture after CMV antigen stimulation. The clonotype was recovered from a human donor in good health (CMV status not recorded). Some clones in this sample may be carry-over from other donors' samples. The CDR3 DNA is TGTGCCAGCAGCTTAGTATCGAGGGTGGTTGAGCAGTTCTTC. The encoded protein is CASSLVSRVVEQFF.